This entry lists 9 T cell receptor beta chains sequenced from one sample in a study of metastatic and nonmetastatic thyroid tumors. Patients underwent thyroid surgery, and none had received any treatment before it. Via MiXCR, TCRdb re-called the PCR reads. Of roughly 59,000 clones in the sample, 15% to 20% were seen once. Input material: blood. The receptors were gathered from a male donor with papillary thyroid cancer or a benign thyroid nodule (not recorded which). Some clones in this sample may be carry-over from other donors' samples.

This clone was seen many times. CDR3 loop: CAGKNRGSSTLGYGYTF. CDR3 coding DNA: TGTGCCGGTAAGAACCGGGGGAGTTCAACTCTAGGCTATGGCTACACCTTC. This chain links TRBV19 with TRBJ1-2, with D perhaps matching TRBD1 (5 bases). V was cut by 11 bases and J by 4 bases, with 29 bases left in between. Per germline, CDR1 LNHDA and CDR2 SQIVND (reference sequence). The CDR3 contains 17 residues.

This clone was detected ten times or more. CDR3 bases: TGCGCCAGCAGCTTGGAAGGGGTTAATGAAAAACTGTTTTTT. Translating it yields CASSLEGVNEKLFF. The rearrangement joins TRBV5-1 to TRBJ1-4; perhaps TRBD1 as D (5 bases). Trimming took off 0 bases at V and 4 bases at J, with 7 bases between the two ends. The length of the CDR3 is 14 residues. Per germline, CDR1 SGHRS and CDR2 YFSETQ.

At least ten counts were recorded for this clone. This rearrangement joins TRBV14 to TRBJ2-2, with 11 bases fitting TRBD2. The junction had 1 base not matched to a gene; V was cut back by 4 bases and J by 3 bases. The CDR3 is 15 amino acids. Per the germline V gene, CDR1 is SGHDN and CDR2 is FVKESK. CDR3 protein: CASSLTSGDTGELFF. CDR3 DNA sequence: TGTGCCAGCAGCCTGACTAGCGGGGACACCGGGGAGCTGTTTTTT.

There are many counts of this clone. V usage is TRBV13 and J usage is TRBJ2-3, with TRBD1 matching over 7 bases. CDR1 PRHDT and CDR2 FYEKMQ come from the germline V gene (reference sequence). Trimming at V came to 5 bases and at J to 14 bases, leaving 13 bases not matched to a gene. The CDR3 is 13 amino acids. The CDR3 bases are TGTGCCAGCAGCGCCCCGGGACAGTCGACGTCGTATTTT. The encoded protein is CASSAPGQSTSYF.

This clone has ten or more counts. This chain links TRBV5-4 with TRBJ2-7; TRBD2 is a possible D gene (6 bases). Between the trimmed V and J ends, which lost 2 bases and 3 bases, there was a span of 15 bases. Per germline, CDR1 SGHNT and CDR2 YYREEE (reference sequence). CDR3 length: 15 residues. CDR3 coding DNA: TGTGCCAGCAGCTTAGACGGGGGACCAATCTACGAGCAGTACTTC. It specifies CASSLDGGPIYEQYF.

In its sample, this clone was seen a few times. Given a much more abundant clone one base away, this may be a read error. The chain uses TRBV7-6 and TRBJ2-1, with D possibly matching TRBD2 (6 bases). The CDR3 sequence is 14 residues long. CDR1 is SGHVS, CDR2 FNYEAQ, per germline. The V and J ends lost 5 bases and 4 bases respectively, with 12 bases between them. The CDR3 loop reads CASSLSGSYNEQFF. The CDR3 nucleotides read TGTGCCAGCAGCCTTAGCGGAAGTTACAATGAGCAGTTCTTC.

This clone appeared many times. The chain links TRBV6-1 to TRBJ1-6; no firm D call. Germline-derived CDR1 and CDR2 are MNHNS and SASEGT. The CDR3 has 16 residues. V was pared by 0 bases and J by 6 bases, with 12 bases between. CDR3 DNA: TGTGCCAGCAGTGAAGCGGCGGGTTTGGGTAATTCACCCCTCCACTTT. It encodes CASSEAAGLGNSPLHF.

There are many counts of this clone. The rearrangement joins TRBV5-1 to TRBJ2-1, with 13 bases identical to TRBD2. J was trimmed by 9 bases and V by 3 bases; bases with no gene match: 6. The CDR3 is made up of 15 amino acids. CDR1 and CDR2 from the germline V gene are SGHRS and YFSETQ. The DNA for the CDR3 is TGCGCCAGCAGCTCGGGACTAGCGGGGATCAGTGAGCAGTTCTTC. Protein sequence: CASSSGLAGISEQFF.

Details on this clone: This may be a read error, as it is one base from a much larger clone. The CDR3 spells CASSSTGGYNEQFF. DNA for the CDR3: TGTGCCAGCAGCTCGACAGGGGGGTACAATGAGCAGTTCTTC. The chain is built from TRBV5-6 and TRBJ2-1; the match to TRBD1 covers 9 bases. This CDR3 has 14 amino acids. The germline V gene has CDR1 SGHDT and CDR2 YYEEEE. The V and J ends lost 3 bases and 4 bases, in that order; junction bases with no gene match: 2.